One sample yielded the 16 T cell receptor beta chains listed below, sequenced in a study of blood T cell repertoires in COVID-19. Here immunoSEQ multiplex PCR was the method, and the copy in TCRdb shows in-frame clones only, minus some. The repertoire has under 200,000 clones, roughly four fifths of them found once; the top ten carry about 4.9%. What was sequenced was peripheral blood. These receptors were collected from a woman in her thirties with acute or convalescent COVID-19.

The chain has TRBV4-2 and TRBJ2-7, with D tentatively TRBD1 (7 bases). The CDR3 is 15 amino acids. The V gene's germline CDR1 is LGHNA and CDR2 YNFKEQ. Trimming stripped 1 base from V and 1 base from J, with 11 bases between. The CDR3 DNA sequence: TGTGCCAGCAGCCAAGTGGGGGGACAGTCCTACGAGCAGTACTTC. Its translation is CASSQVGGQSYEQYF.

The J gene is TRBJ2-2, the V gene TRBV9; D is perhaps TRBD2 (7 bases). Trimming removed 4 bases at V and 6 bases at J, with 13 bases between. Germline CDR1 SGDLS, CDR2 YYNGEE. The length of the CDR3 is 14 residues. CDR3 protein: CASSLIGGAGELFF. The CDR3 DNA is TGTGCCAGCAGCCTCATAGGGGGGGCCGGGGAGCTGTTTTTT.

This chain connects TRBV9 to TRBJ1-2; D gene ambiguous. The length of the CDR3 is 12 residues. Germline V CDR1 and CDR2: SGDLS, YYNGEE. Trimming removed 2 bases at V and 5 bases at J, with 7 bases between. The CDR3 region is CASSVGGYGYTF. The CDR3 region has the DNA TGTGCCAGCAGCGTGGGAGGGTATGGCTACACCTTC.

This clone was counted only a few times. V usage is TRBV28 and J usage is TRBJ1-1; D gene unclear. The CDR3 loop spans 15 amino acids. Germline lookup yields CDR1 MDHEN and CDR2 SYDVKM. V lost 3 bases to trimming and J lost 2 bases, with 13 bases between them. The CDR3: CASSFRRTGNTEAFF. Here the CDR3 DNA reads TGTGCCAGCAGTTTCAGACGGACGGGAAACACTGAAGCTTTCTTT. The full variable domain, rest sourced from reference TRBV28 and TRBJ1-1, is DVKVTQSSRYLVKRTGEKVFLECVQDMDHENMFWYRQDPGLGLRLIYFSYDVKMKEKGDIPEGYSVSREKKERFSLILESASTNQTSMYLCASSFRRTGNTEAFFGQGTRLTVV.

The rearrangement links TRBV7-8 to TRBJ2-7, with 12 nucleotides matching TRBD2. This CDR3 spans 19 amino acids. CDR1 and CDR2 from the germline V gene are SGHVS and FQNEAQ. With V trimmed by 3 bases and J by 1 base, 13 bases remained unmatched. This CDR3 is CASSFRLAGDYGFSYEQYF. The CDR3 DNA reads as TGTGCCAGCAGCTTTAGACTAGCGGGAGATTATGGGTTTTCCTACGAGCAGTACTTC.

In its sample, this clone was seen a few times. The CDR3 DNA reads as TGTGCCAGCAGTCCGACAGGGTTGGCTAATGAAAAACTGTTTTTT. Translation: CASSPTGLANEKLFF. The chain links TRBV7-8 to TRBJ1-4, with TRBD1 identical over 7 bases. The junction had 7 bases not matched to a gene; V was cut back by 6 bases and J by 3 bases. Germline lookup yields CDR1 SGHVS and CDR2 FQNEAQ. The CDR3 is 15 residues long.

This chain uses TRBV7-2 with TRBJ2-7; TRBD2 agrees at 7 bases. The CDR3 covers 17 residues. V was pared by 5 bases and J by 0 bases, with 13 bases of the junction left unmatched. CDR1 SGHTA and CDR2 FQGNSA come from the germline V gene. CDR3 residues: CASSVYSGRISSYEQYF. The CDR3 DNA follows: TGTGCCAGCAGCGTATATAGCGGGCGAATCAGCTCCTACGAGCAGTACTTC.

The rearrangement links TRBV28 to TRBJ2-7, with D possibly TRBD2 on 6 matching bases. The V end was cut by 6 bases, the J end by 3 bases, with 12 bases between. Germline CDR1 MDHEN, CDR2 SYDVKM. The CDR3 is 13 residues long. CDR3 coding DNA: TGTGCCAGCAGCGTCAGCGGGCGCTACGAGCAGTACTTC. This encodes CASSVSGRYEQYF.

V usage is TRBV7-2 and J usage is TRBJ2-7; 9 bases fit TRBD2. Germline V gene sequence: CDR1 SGHTA, CDR2 FQGNSA. There are 14 residues in the CDR3. The J segment lost 3 bases and the V segment lost 2 bases, leaving 2 bases of the junction unmatched. Written as DNA, the CDR3 is TGTGCCAGCAGCTTATGGCGGGAGGGCTACGAGCAGTACTTC. Its protein is CASSLWREGYEQYF.

The chain has TRBV7-9 and TRBJ2-1, with 8 positions matching TRBD2. The CDR3 extends over 15 amino acids. Unmatched junction bases numbered 4, after V lost 1 base and J lost 5 bases. In germline, CDR1 is SEHNR, CDR2 FQNEAQ (reference sequence). The CDR3 loop is CASSLEPTSDNEQFF. CDR3 DNA: TGTGCCAGCAGCTTAGAACCGACTAGCGACAATGAGCAGTTCTTC.

The chain employs TRBV9 and TRBJ2-5, with TRBD2 as a possible D gene (6 bases). In germline, CDR1 is SGDLS, CDR2 YYNGEE. V was pared by 3 bases and J by 9 bases, with 12 bases between. This CDR3 is built from 12 residues. The DNA for the CDR3 is TGTGCCAGCAGCGCCCTATCGGGGGCCCAGTACTTC. Protein sequence: CASSALSGAQYF.

The table lists this clone with a few counts. Other DNA sequences in this sample translate to the same CDR3. The chain joins TRBV19 to TRBJ2-3, with 10 bases identical to TRBD2. This CDR3 spans 14 amino acids. Germline V gives CDR1 LNHDA, CDR2 SQIVND (reference sequence). The V and J ends lost 7 bases and 6 bases, in that order; junction bases with no gene match: 7. In DNA form, the CDR3 reads TGTGCCAGTAAGCGGGAGGGCCGCTCCGATACGCAGTATTTT. It specifies CASKREGRSDTQYF.

V is TRBV30 and J is TRBJ2-7, with D maybe TRBD2 (6 bases). This CDR3 has 14 residues. Looked up from germline, CDR1 is GTSNPN and CDR2 is SVGIG (reference sequence). The germline V and J ends were trimmed by 0 bases and 2 bases, with 11 bases remaining between them. The CDR3 nucleotides are TGTGCCTGGAGTGTCCGCGGGACCCCCTACGAGCAGTACTTC. The encoded protein is CAWSVRGTPYEQYF.

The chain is built from TRBV27 and TRBJ2-7; TRBD2 matches at 8 bases. CDR3 length: 13 residues. With V trimmed by 3 bases and J by 6 bases, 4 bases remained unmatched. Germline CDR1 MNHEY, CDR2 SMNVEV (reference sequence). CDR3 sequence (DNA): TGTGCCAGCAGTTTCTCGGCGGGGGGCGAGCAGTACTTC. This codes for CASSFSAGGEQYF.

The gene calls are TRBV5-1 and TRBJ1-2, with 9 nucleotides matching TRBD1. The trim removed 4 bases at V and 2 bases at J, leaving 3 bases unmatched. Germline V gives CDR1 SGHRS, CDR2 YFSETQ. The CDR3 length is 14 residues. The DNA of the CDR3 is TGCGCCAGCAGCCGGGACAGGGTCAACTATGGCTACACCTTC. As protein: CASSRDRVNYGYTF.

The V and J genes are TRBV30 and TRBJ1-5; the D gene is possibly TRBD1 (5 bases). This CDR3 comprises 12 residues. Germline assignment: CDR1 GTSNPN and CDR2 SVGIG (reference sequence). V was cut by 3 bases and J by 2 bases, with 5 bases left in between. CDR3 bases: TGTGCCTGGAGACAGGGCAATCAGCCCCAGCATTTT. Its protein is CAWRQGNQPQHF. The entire variable domain, with the rest obtained from reference TRBV30 and TRBJ1-5, is as follows: SQTIHQWPATLVQPVGSPLSLECTVEGTSNPNLYWYRQAAGRGLQLLFYSVGIGQISSEVPQNLSASRPQDRQFILSSKKLLLSDSGFYLCAWRQGNQPQHFGDGTRLSIL.